The rows below give T cell receptor beta chains drawn from one sample of a study of blood T cell repertoires in COVID-19. Measured with immunoSEQ multiplex PCR; TCRdb has only the in-frame clones, and not every one. The sample contains some 220,000 clones, over 75% of which appear only once. What was sequenced was peripheral blood. These receptors were obtained from a woman between 65 and 79 years old with COVID-19, enrolled during active disease. The CDR3 runs from the conserved cysteine through the conserved F or W. D genes are given only for firm matches. Only part of the rows carry a size: once, few, many, or a class if the clone is expanded.

V	size	D	J	DNA	CDR3
TRBV7-2	.	.	TRBJ1-2	TGTGCCAGCAGCTTAGGCACGGAGAGTAACTATGGCTACACCTTC	CASSLGTESNYGYTF
TRBV7-9	.	.	TRBJ2-7	TGTGCCAGCAGCTTTCGAGCCTACGAGCAGTACTTC	CASSFRAYEQYF
TRBV7-2	.	.	TRBJ2-2	TGTGCCAGCAGCTTAGAAGCCCTCGCGAACACCGGGGAGCTGTTTTTT	CASSLEALANTGELFF
TRBV5-1	.	TRBD2	TRBJ2-1	TGCGCCAGCAAAACTAGCGGTCCCTACAATGAGCAGTTCTTC	CASKTSGPYNEQFF
TRBV24-1	once	TRBD1	TRBJ2-5	TGTGCCACCAGTGATACTGCTCCGGGACAGGGACAAGAGACCCAGTACTTC	CATSDTAPGQGQETQYF
TRBV20-1	.	.	TRBJ1-2	TGCAGGGTGGCTGGCTACACCTTC	CRVAGYTF
TRBV15	.	TRBD1	TRBJ1-1	TGTGCCACCAGCAGACAGGGGGTCATGAACACTGAAGCTTTCTTT	CATSRQGVMNTEAFF
TRBV6-2/TRBV6-3	.	TRBD1	TRBJ1-1	TGTGCCAGCAGTTGGACAGGGAGGAACACTGAAGCTTTCTTT	CASSWTGRNTEAFF
TRBV5-1	.	.	TRBJ1-3	TGCGCCAGCAGCTATGGCGGGGCCTCTGGAAACACCATATATTTT	CASSYGGASGNTIYF
TRBV9	.	TRBD2	TRBJ2-3	TGTGCCAGCAGCGTCCGGCTAGCGGGGGGGCCTCGGGACACAGATACGCAGTATTTT	CASSVRLAGGPRDTDTQYF
TRBV5-1	.	.	TRBJ2-1	TGCGCCAGCAGCTTGGGATTAGCGGAACCCAATGAGCAGTTCTTC	CASSLGLAEPNEQFF
TRBV7-3	.	TRBD2	TRBJ2-1	TGTGCCAGCAGCTTGAGCGGGGCGGGAGGAAATGAGCAGTTCTTC	CASSLSGAGGNEQFF
TRBV5-1	.	.	TRBJ1-1	TGCGCCAGCAGCTTGGATACGGGTGCCCGCGCTGAAGCTTTCTTT	CASSLDTGARAEAFF
TRBV29-1	.	.	TRBJ1-1	TGCAGCGCCTACTCGAACAGGGCCCCCAACACTGAAGCTTTCTTT	CSAYSNRAPNTEAFF
TRBV6-5	.	.	TRBJ1-1	TGTGCCACGAGCGGGGGGACTGAAGCTTTCTTT	CATSGGTEAFF
TRBV23-1	.	.	TRBJ1-2	TGCGCCAGCAGTCCAAACAGGAACTATGGCTACACCTTC	CASSPNRNYGYTF
TRBV9	.	TRBD2	TRBJ2-3	TGTGCCAGCAGGCCAGCGGGAGAGAGGGATACGCAGTATTTT	CASRPAGERDTQYF
TRBV19	few	.	TRBJ1-5	TGTGCCAGTAGTATCCGCAGGGGAAGACAGCCCCAGCATTTT	CASSIRRGRQPQHF
TRBV18	.	.	TRBJ2-5	TGTGCCAGCTCACCACCCGGTTTACAGGGTGAGACCCAGTACTTC	CASSPPGLQGETQYF
TRBV6-2/TRBV6-3	.	TRBD1	TRBJ2-7	TGTGCCAGCAGCGACCCGGGACAGGGGGTCTACGAGCAGTACTTC	CASSDPGQGVYEQYF
TRBV9	.	.	TRBJ2-3	TGTGCCAGCAGCGTAGTTTCCGGGGGAAACACAGATACGCAGTATTTT	CASSVVSGGNTDTQYF
TRBV30	.	.	TRBJ2-1	TGTGCCTGGAGTCGGTCCCGCTCCTACAATGAGCAGTTCTTC	CAWSRSRSYNEQFF
TRBV2	.	TRBD1	TRBJ2-7	TGTGCCAGCAGTGAAGCGCCTCGGATATTGACAGGGAAGATCGAGCAGTACTTC	CASSEAPRILTGKIEQYF
TRBV7-3	.	TRBD1	TRBJ2-6	TGTGCCAGCAGCTTATCCGGACAGGGGGACTCTGGGGCCAACGTCCTGACTTTC	CASSLSGQGDSGANVLTF
TRBV5-5	.	.	TRBJ1-5	TGTGCCAGCAGCAGAGTGGACAGAAATCAGCCCCAGCATTTT	CASSRVDRNQPQHF
TRBV7-9	once	.	TRBJ1-2	TGTGCCAGCAGCTTAAACAGGGATAATGGCTACACCTTC	CASSLNRDNGYTF
TRBV2	once	TRBD1	TRBJ1-5	TGTGCCAGCAGAAATTCAGGGGGAGGAGGTAGTCAGCCCCAGCATTTT	CASRNSGGGGSQPQHF
TRBV6-5	.	.	TRBJ1-3	TGTGCCAGCAGTCTTGACTTTTTCTCTGGAAACACCATATATTTT	CASSLDFFSGNTIYF
TRBV27	.	TRBD1	TRBJ1-6	TGTGCCAGCAGTTCGGACAGGGTAGGATCACCCCTCCACTTT	CASSSDRVGSPLHF
TRBV29-1	.	TRBD1	TRBJ1-5	TGCAGCGTCCGGACAGGACCTAGCAATCAGCCCCAGCATTTT	CSVRTGPSNQPQHF
TRBV19	.	.	TRBJ2-7	TGTGCCAGTAGCGCGGACAGTGCGACCTACGAGCAGTACTTC	CASSADSATYEQYF
TRBV6-5	.	.	TRBJ2-1	TGTGCCAGCCCGAAGTTAAGCCCATACGGGGAACGTTTCTTC	CASPKLSPYGERFF
TRBV7-9	.	.	TRBJ2-1	TGTGCCAGCAGCTTAGAGTATACTCCCAATGAGCAGTTCTTC	CASSLEYTPNEQFF
TRBV27	few	TRBD1	TRBJ1-2	TGTGCCAGCAGTTTAAGGGACAGAGCCTATGGCTACACCTTC	CASSLRDRAYGYTF
TRBV7-3	.	TRBD2	TRBJ2-1	TGTGCCAGCAGCTCCCCGTTGCGGGGGAGGAATGAGCAGTTCTTC	CASSSPLRGRNEQFF
TRBV7-3	.	TRBD1	TRBJ1-1	TGTGCCAGCAGCTTAACGGGGACAGGGAAAGGGACTGAAGCTTTCTTT	CASSLTGTGKGTEAFF
TRBV7-9	.	TRBD1	TRBJ1-2	TGTGCCAGCAGCGCTACCGACAGGGCAAACTATGGCTACACCTTC	CASSATDRANYGYTF
TRBV11-2	once	.	TRBJ2-5	TGTGCCAGCAGCTTATCGCGGTATCAAGAGACCCAGTACTTC	CASSLSRYQETQYF
TRBV29-1	.	.	TRBJ1-1	TGCAGCGCTAGGGACATAAAAAACACTGAAGCTTTCTTT	CSARDIKNTEAFF
TRBV6-2/TRBV6-3	.	TRBD1	TRBJ1-2	TGTGCCAGCAGTGGACAGGGGAGACGTTATGGCTACACCTTC	CASSGQGRRYGYTF
TRBV3-1/TRBV3-2	.	TRBD2	TRBJ2-2	TGTGCCAGCAGCCAAGATCACGGGAGGGCCACCGGGGAGCTGTTTTTT	CASSQDHGRATGELFF
TRBV29-1	few	.	TRBJ1-1	TGCAGCGTTGGGAGAGGCAGGGACACTGAAGCTTTCTTT	CSVGRGRDTEAFF
TRBV19	.	.	TRBJ2-2	TGTGCCAGTAGTATAACCAGGGGGGCCGGGGAGCTGTTTTTT	CASSITRGAGELFF
TRBV5-6	.	.	TRBJ1-4	TGTGCCAGCAGCTTGCGGGTAGCAACTAATGAAAAACTGTTTTTT	CASSLRVATNEKLFF
TRBV2	.	.	TRBJ1-4	TGTGCCAGCAGACCAACTGGACAGAATGAAAAACTGTTTTTT	CASRPTGQNEKLFF
TRBV7-9	.	.	TRBJ1-4	TGTGCCAGCAGCCCAACGACAGCGGGAAATGAAAAACTGTTTTTT	CASSPTTAGNEKLFF
TRBV7-2	.	.	TRBJ1-5	TGTGCCAGCACCGTAACAGGGACACGCCAGCCCCAGCATTTT	CASTVTGTRQPQHF
TRBV3-1/TRBV3-2	.	TRBD1	TRBJ1-1	TGTGCCTCCCAGGGGGCCGGAAACACTGAAGCTTTCTTT	CASQGAGNTEAFF
TRBV19	.	TRBD1	TRBJ1-5	TGTGCCAGTAGGGACAGGTCGGGTGGCAATCAGCCCCAGCATTTT	CASRDRSGGNQPQHF
TRBV2	.	.	TRBJ1-5	TGTGCCAGCAGCCCTTCCGTAATTCGTAGCAATCAGCCCCAGCATTTT	CASSPSVIRSNQPQHF
TRBV9	.	TRBD2	TRBJ2-1	TGTGCCAGCAGCGTCGCGGGAGTCTTGAGTGAGCAGTTCTTC	CASSVAGVLSEQFF
TRBV2	.	TRBD1	TRBJ2-2	TGTGCCAGCAGTCGACAGGGCTTCGGTGGCACCGGGGAGCTGTTTTTT	CASSRQGFGGTGELFF
TRBV18	.	.	TRBJ2-7	TGTGCCAGCTCCGGGACATTCTCCTACGAGCAGTACTTC	CASSGTFSYEQYF